This T cell receptor beta chain was captured by sequencing in a study of blood T cell repertoires in COVID-19. Study-level information: Specimens from acute and convalescent COVID-19 originated in the United States, Italy and Spain. The cDNA or gDNA used as material had been derived from T cells, B-cell-depleted T cells, or PBMCs.

V dropped 1 base and J dropped 5 bases, with 12 bases sitting between them. The CDR3 is made up of 14 amino acids. Germline assignment: CDR1 MRHNA and CDR2 SNTAGT. Clones were sequenced by immunoSEQ multiplex PCR, and TCRdb holds only the in-frame ones, with some missing. The sample includes 250,000 to 300,000 clones, 65% to 85% of them seen just once. Participants came from around 25 US areas, aged about 18 to 100 years. Assignments of participants to cohorts depended upon their own reported clinical history. The origin of this receptor is a man aged 50-59 years who had recovered from COVID-19. The chain is built from TRBV6-4 and TRBJ2-7, with D hard to call. The sequencing input was PBMCs or T cells enriched from blood (not recorded which). DNA for the CDR3: TGTGCCAGCAGTGACTTACGGCGGTACCACGAGCAGTACTTC. It codes for CASSDLRRYHEQYF.